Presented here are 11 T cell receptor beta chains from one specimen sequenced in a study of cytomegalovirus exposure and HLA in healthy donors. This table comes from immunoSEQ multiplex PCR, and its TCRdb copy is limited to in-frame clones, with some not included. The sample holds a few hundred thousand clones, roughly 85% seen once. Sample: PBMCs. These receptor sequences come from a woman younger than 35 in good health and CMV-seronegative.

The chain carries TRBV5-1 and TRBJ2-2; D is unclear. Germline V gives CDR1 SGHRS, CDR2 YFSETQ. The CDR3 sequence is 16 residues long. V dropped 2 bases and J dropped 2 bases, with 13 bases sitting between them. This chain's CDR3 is CASSFEVAPNTGELFF. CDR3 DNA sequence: TGCGCCAGCAGCTTTGAGGTAGCCCCAAACACCGGGGAGCTGTTTTTT.

This CDR3 reads CASSFGTGGNYGYTF. Here the CDR3 DNA reads TGTGCCAGCAGCTTTGGCACAGGGGGGAACTATGGCTACACCTTC. The rearrangement links TRBV5-4 to TRBJ1-2; 8 bases are shared with TRBD1. The CDR3 is 15 residues long. Losses at the gene ends were 2 bases for V and 2 bases for J; bases not matched to a gene: 5. Per the germline V gene, CDR1 is SGHNT and CDR2 is YYREEE (reference sequence). The full variable domain, rest sourced from reference TRBV5-4 and TRBJ1-2, is ETGVTQSPTHLIKTRGQQVTLRCSSQSGHNTVSWYQQALGQGPQFIFQYYREEENGRGNFPPRFSGLQFPNYSSELNVNALELDDSALYLCASSFGTGGNYGYTFGSGTRLTVV.

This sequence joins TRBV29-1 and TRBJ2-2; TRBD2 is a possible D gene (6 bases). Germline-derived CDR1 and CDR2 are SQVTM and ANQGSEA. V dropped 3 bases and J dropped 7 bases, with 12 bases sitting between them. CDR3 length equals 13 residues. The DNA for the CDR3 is TGCAGCGTTGAGGGGGGAAGGGGCGGGGAGCTGTTTTTT. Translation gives CSVEGGRGGELFF.

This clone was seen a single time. As DNA, the CDR3 is TGTGCCAGCAGTTTATCCGCCCAGGGAAGGGTTGGAGAAAAACTGTTTTTT. Residues: CASSLSAQGRVGEKLFF. The chain combines TRBV27 with TRBJ1-4, with a tentative D call TRBD1 (5 bases). The CDR3 extends over 17 amino acids. Trimming cost V 0 bases and J 8 bases, with 19 bases left between them. Germline-derived CDR1 and CDR2 are MNHEY and SMNVEV (reference sequence).

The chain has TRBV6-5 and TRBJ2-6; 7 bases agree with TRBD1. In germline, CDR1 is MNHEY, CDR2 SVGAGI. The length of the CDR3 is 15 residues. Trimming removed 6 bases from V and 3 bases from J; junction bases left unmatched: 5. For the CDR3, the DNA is TGTGCCAGCAGGCGCGACAGGGATGGGGCCAACGTCCTGACTTTC. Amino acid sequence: CASRRDRDGANVLTF.

DNA of the CDR3: TGCGCCAGCAGCTTGGGGTCGGGCCAAGAGACCCAGTACTTC. Translating it yields CASSLGSGQETQYF. The chain couples TRBV5-1 to TRBJ2-5; D call uncertain. The CDR3 is 14 residues long. V shed 0 bases and J shed 1 base, with 7 bases lying between them. Germline V gene sequence: CDR1 SGHRS, CDR2 YFSETQ.

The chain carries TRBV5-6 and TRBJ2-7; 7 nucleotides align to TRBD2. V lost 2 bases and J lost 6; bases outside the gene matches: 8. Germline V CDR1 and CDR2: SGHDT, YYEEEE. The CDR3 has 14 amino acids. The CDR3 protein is CASSFLAGVFEQYF. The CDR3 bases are TGTGCCAGCAGCTTTCTTGCGGGAGTGTTCGAGCAGTACTTC.

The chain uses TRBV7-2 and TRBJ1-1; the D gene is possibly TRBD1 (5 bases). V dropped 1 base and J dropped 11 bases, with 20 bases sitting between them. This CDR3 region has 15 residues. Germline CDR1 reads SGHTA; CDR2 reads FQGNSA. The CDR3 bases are TGTGCCAGCAGCTTAGTGTCAGGGCCCGGTGCAGGGGCTTTCTTT. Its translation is CASSLVSGPGAGAFF.

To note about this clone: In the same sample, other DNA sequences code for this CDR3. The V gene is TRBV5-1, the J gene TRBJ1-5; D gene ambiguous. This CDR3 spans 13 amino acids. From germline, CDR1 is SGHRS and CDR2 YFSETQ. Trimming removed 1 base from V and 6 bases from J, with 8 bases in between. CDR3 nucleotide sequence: TGCGCCAGCAGCTTGTCGGGAGGTCAGCCCCAGCATTTT. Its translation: CASSLSGGQPQHF.

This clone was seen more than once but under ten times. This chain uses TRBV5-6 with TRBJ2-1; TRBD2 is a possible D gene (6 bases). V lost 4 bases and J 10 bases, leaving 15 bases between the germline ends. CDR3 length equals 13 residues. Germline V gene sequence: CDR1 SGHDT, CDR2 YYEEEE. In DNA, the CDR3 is TGTGCCAGCAGCCTACCGGCCGGGAGCGAGCAGTTCTTC. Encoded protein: CASSLPAGSEQFF. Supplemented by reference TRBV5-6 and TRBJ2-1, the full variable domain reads DAGVTQSPTHLIKTRGQQVTLRCSPKSGHDTVSWYQQALGQGPQFIFQYYEEEERQRGNFPDRFSGHQFPNYSSELNVNALLLGDSALYLCASSLPAGSEQFFGPGTRLTVL.

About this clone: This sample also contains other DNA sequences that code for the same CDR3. Written as DNA, the CDR3 is TGTGCCAGCAGCCTGAGACTAGCGGGCACAGATACGCAGTATTTT. It specifies CASSLRLAGTDTQYF. V is TRBV7-2 and J is TRBJ2-3, with 9 bases matching TRBD2. J was trimmed by 1 base and V by 5 bases; bases with no gene match: 4. Germline V gene data show CDR1 as SGHTA and CDR2 as FQGNSA. The CDR3 loop spans 15 amino acids.